This T cell receptor beta chain was captured in a study of blood T cell repertoires in COVID-19. Study overall: Samples of COVID-19 (acute and convalescent) were obtained from the United States, Italy and Spain. PBMCs, B-cell-depleted T cells, or T cells provided the cDNA or gDNA that made up the material.

As originally analysed: Cell counts per sample came from amplifying reference gene primers. Some clones are missing from TCRdb's copy, which holds only in-frame ones; the method was immunoSEQ multiplex PCR. That table is the source of V, J and clone size, and D and trimming were worked out from the DNA. The profile shows about 380,000 clones, around 87% of them singletons. The CDR3 is 11 residues long. Germline values: CDR1 MDHEN, CDR2 SYDVKM. V dropped 10 bases and J dropped 8 bases, with 12 bases sitting between them. The sequenced sample was peripheral blood. This sequence was found in a man between 18 and 35 years old with active or convalescent COVID-19. The chain couples TRBV28 to TRBJ2-1, with unresolved D. CDR3 in amino acids: CAIHSRHEQFF. The DNA of the CDR3 is TGTGCCATTCACAGTCGTCATGAGCAGTTCTTC.